The next 26 T cell receptor beta chains were all read from a single sample in a study of blood T cell repertoires in COVID-19. Assay: immunoSEQ multiplex PCR; the TCRdb copy retains only in-frame clones and omits some. The table lists some 210,000 clones, 84% of them singletons, with more than 4.5% in the top ten. The sample was peripheral blood. Receptor source: a woman aged 70-85 years with active or convalescent COVID-19.

This sequence joins TRBV7-3 and TRBJ1-1; perhaps TRBD1 as D (5 bases). The CDR3 extends over 13 amino acids. V lost 3 bases and J lost 2, with 7 bases in between. The germline CDR1 and CDR2 sequences are SGHTA and FQGTGA. The CDR3 is CASSFDSNTEAFF. DNA of the CDR3: TGTGCCAGCAGCTTCGACAGTAACACTGAAGCTTTCTTT.

This rearrangement joins TRBV28 to TRBJ1-1; D not resolved. Germline CDR1 and CDR2: MDHEN and SYDVKM. The CDR3 loop spans 18 amino acids. Trimming pared 3 bases from V and 5 bases from J, leaving 25 bases between. This CDR3 reads CASSFTSSGRPRGTEAFF. DNA of the CDR3: TGTGCCAGCAGTTTTACATCCAGTGGAAGGCCCCGGGGAACTGAAGCTTTCTTT.

The gene calls are TRBV10-2 and TRBJ1-3; D gene unclear. CDR1 WSHSY and CDR2 SAAADI come from the germline V gene. CDR3 length: 12 residues. V gave up 3 bases and J gave up 4 bases, with 4 bases separating them. In DNA, the CDR3 is TGCGCCAGCAGTGATGAGGGAAACACCATATATTTT. Its translation: CASSDEGNTIYF.

The count of this clone is one. The chain uses TRBV24-1 and TRBJ2-6, with D perhaps matching TRBD1 (6 bases). The V end was cut by 5 bases, the J end by 2 bases, with 9 bases between. CDR1 KGHDR and CDR2 SFDVKD come from the germline V gene. CDR3 length: 15 amino acids. For the CDR3, the DNA is TGTGCCACCAGTGCCAGGGGCCCTGGGGCCAACGTCCTGACTTTC. This codes for CATSARGPGANVLTF.

The rearrangement links TRBV9 to TRBJ2-7; D perhaps matches TRBD2 (5 bases). The germline V gene encodes CDR1 SGDLS and CDR2 YYNGEE. The CDR3 runs to 16 residues. V gave up 0 bases and J gave up 1 base, with 14 bases separating them. Here the CDR3 reads CASSVGESGGSYEQYF. The CDR3 coding sequence is TGTGCCAGCAGCGTAGGGGAGTCAGGCGGTTCCTACGAGCAGTACTTC.

The V gene is TRBV11-2, the J gene TRBJ2-3; TRBD2 might be the D (6 bases). Germline CDR1 and CDR2: SGHAT and FQNNGV. CDR3 length equals 15 residues. V dropped 1 base and J dropped 0 bases, with 8 bases sitting between them. The CDR3 sequence is CASSLGGLSTDTQYF. CDR3 sequence (DNA): TGTGCCAGCAGCTTAGGGGGACTCAGCACAGATACGCAGTATTTT.

Here the CDR3 reads CASSHPSGRGDTQYF. CDR3 DNA sequence: TGTGCCAGCAGCCACCCTAGCGGGAGGGGAGATACGCAGTATTTT. The chain recombines TRBV14 with TRBJ2-3; TRBD2 matches at 12 bases. The CDR3 length is 15 residues. Germline-derived CDR1 and CDR2 are SGHDN and FVKESK. The trim removed 3 bases at V and 5 bases at J, leaving 3 bases unmatched.

The chain couples TRBV30 to TRBJ2-7; D gene unclear. The CDR3 has 13 residues. V was shortened by 4 bases and J by 3 bases, with 13 bases between the two germline ends. The germline gives CDR1 GTSNPN, CDR2 SVGIG (reference sequence). This CDR3 is CAWTRTYSYEQYF. The CDR3 DNA reads TGTGCCTGGACCCGTACGTACAGCTACGAGCAGTACTTC.

This clone is a singleton in its sample. CDR3 DNA: TGCGCCAGCAGCTTTGGAGGGTGGGTCACTGAAGCTTTCTTT. It yields the protein CASSFGGWVTEAFF. The V call is TRBV5-1, the J call TRBJ1-1; D remains unclear. V was clipped by 2 bases and J by 4 bases, with 12 bases between them. This CDR3 is built from 14 residues. CDR1 SGHRS and CDR2 YFSETQ come from the germline V gene.

CDR3: CASSPWTGAVPGELFF. In nucleotides, the CDR3 is TGTGCCAGCAGCCCTTGGACAGGGGCCGTTCCCGGGGAGCTGTTTTTT. The V and J genes are TRBV3-1 (or the pseudogene TRBV3-2) and TRBJ2-2; 9 nucleotides agree with TRBD1. Per the germline V gene, CDR1 is LGHDT and CDR2 is YNNKEL (reference sequence). This CDR3 is built from 16 residues. Trimming took 4 bases from V and 6 from J; bases not matched to a gene: 9.

This chain links TRBV4-2 with TRBJ2-3, with TRBD1 as a possible D gene (5 bases). Germline V gene sequence: CDR1 LGHNA, CDR2 YNFKEQ. The ends were cut back, 4 bases at V and 3 bases at J, with 17 bases in the middle. The CDR3 is 16 amino acids. The DNA for the CDR3 is TGTGCCAGCAGCCTACAGGTGGCCGAAACTACAGATACGCAGTATTTT. Amino acids: CASSLQVAETTDTQYF.

The chain combines TRBV2 with TRBJ1-1, with D possibly TRBD1 on 5 matching bases. The V gene lost 1 base and the J gene lost 5 bases, with 11 bases spanning the gap. This CDR3 has 14 residues. Germline V CDR1 and CDR2: SNHLY, FYNNEI. The CDR3 coding sequence is TGTGCCAGCAGTGAAGACCCCCGGGGGACTGAAGCTTTCTTT. Its translation: CASSEDPRGTEAFF. The complete variable domain, with remaining parts taken from reference TRBV2 and TRBJ1-1, reads EPEVTQTPSHQVTQMGQEVILRCVPISNHLYFYWYRQILGQKVEFLVSFYNNEISEKSEIFDDQFSVERPDGSNFTLKIRSTKLEDSAMYFCASSEDPRGTEAFFGQGTRLTVV.

The chain employs TRBV3-1 (or the pseudogene TRBV3-2) and TRBJ2-4; D is perhaps TRBD1 (6 bases). The V gene lost 4 bases and the J gene lost 0 bases, with 13 bases spanning the gap. Germline V gene sequence: CDR1 LGHDT, CDR2 YNNKEL (reference sequence). The CDR3 is 16 amino acids. The CDR3 DNA is TGTGCCAGCAGCCCTGGGACACTCGTAGCCAAAAACATTCAGTACTTC. Amino acid sequence: CASSPGTLVAKNIQYF.

This clone was counted a single time. The CDR3 DNA reads as TGCGCCAGCAGCTTGCAGGGTCTGGGAAGGGACTACGAGCAGTACTTC. Protein sequence: CASSLQGLGRDYEQYF. This rearrangement joins TRBV5-1 to TRBJ2-7, with D perhaps matching TRBD1 (5 bases). The CDR3 covers 16 residues. From germline, CDR1 is SGHRS and CDR2 YFSETQ. V was shortened by 1 base and J by 3 bases, with 17 bases between the two germline ends.

Many counts were recorded for this clone. The rearrangement uses TRBV3-1 (or the pseudogene TRBV3-2) and TRBJ1-5; no reliable D call. This CDR3 comprises 14 residues. Germline lookup yields CDR1 LGHDT and CDR2 YNNKEL (reference sequence). Trimming shortened V by 2 bases and J by 0 bases, and 5 bases separated the two germline ends. CDR3 in amino acids: CASSQQYSNQPQHF. DNA of the CDR3: TGTGCCAGCAGCCAACAGTATAGCAATCAGCCCCAGCATTTT.

The CDR3 reads CASREGPNTGELFF. CDR3 bases: TGTGCCAGCAGAGAGGGCCCGAACACCGGGGAGCTGTTTTTT. The chain is built from TRBV6-5 and TRBJ2-2, with D perhaps TRBD2 (5 bases). Germline values: CDR1 MNHEY, CDR2 SVGAGI. The length of the CDR3 is 14 residues. Trimming took off 6 bases at V and 0 bases at J, with 8 bases between the two ends.

In regard to this clone: One end of the junction is discordant with germline, which a read error may explain. This chain's CDR3 is CASSSDRGYNEQFF. Written as DNA, the CDR3 is TGTGCTAGCAGCTCCGACCGAGGCTACAATGAGCAGTTCTTC. This chain links TRBV7-7 with TRBJ2-1, with D unresolved. The germline V gene encodes CDR1 SSHAT and CDR2 FNYEAQ (reference sequence). This CDR3 region has 14 residues.

The gene calls are TRBV5-1 and TRBJ2-5; 9 bases are a match to TRBD1. Germline-derived CDR1 and CDR2 are SGHRS and YFSETQ. Germline trimming cut 5 bases from V and 1 base from J; bases unmatched to any gene: 9. CDR3 length: 16 residues. The CDR3: CASSPGPGQGQETQYF. For the CDR3, the DNA is TGCGCCAGCAGTCCCGGACCGGGACAGGGCCAAGAGACCCAGTACTTC.

Only a few counts were recorded for this clone. The V call is TRBV5-4, the J call TRBJ2-7, with 7 bases identical to TRBD1. Germline V gene data show CDR1 as SGHNT and CDR2 as YYREEE (reference sequence). The CDR3 sequence is 14 residues long. V lost 4 bases and J lost 2; bases outside the gene matches: 6. The DNA of the CDR3 is TGTGCCAGCAGCCGGGACAGAGGTCCCTACGAGCAGTACTTC. It is translated as CASSRDRGPYEQYF. Filled out from reference TRBV5-4 and TRBJ2-7, the complete variable domain reads ETGVTQSPTHLIKTRGQQVTLRCSSQSGHNTVSWYQQALGQGPQFIFQYYREEENGRGNFPPRFSGLQFPNYSSELNVNALELDDSALYLCASSRDRGPYEQYFGPGTRLTVT.

This chain uses TRBV29-1 with TRBJ2-2, with no clear D. CDR3 size: 13 residues. The V gene lost 0 bases and the J gene lost 6 bases, with 8 bases spanning the gap. The germline gives CDR1 SQVTM, CDR2 ANQGSEA. This CDR3 reads CSVEDMVAGELFF. DNA for the CDR3: TGCAGCGTTGAAGATATGGTAGCCGGGGAGCTGTTTTTT.

The chain employs TRBV5-1 and TRBJ2-5; no clear D gene. This CDR3 spans 13 amino acids. The germline V gene has CDR1 SGHRS and CDR2 YFSETQ. Trimming shortened V by 0 bases and J by 5 bases, and 8 bases separated the two germline ends. CDR3 protein: CASSLAQAETQYF. The CDR3 DNA reads as TGCGCCAGCAGCTTGGCTCAGGCTGAGACCCAGTACTTC.

The chain recombines TRBV7-3 with TRBJ1-1; the D gene is possibly TRBD1 (6 bases). Trimming stripped 8 bases from V and 0 bases from J, with 13 bases between. The germline V gene encodes CDR1 SGHTA and CDR2 FQGTGA. The CDR3 totals 14 residues. The CDR3: CASQASGVNTEAFF. The CDR3 nucleotides read TGTGCCAGCCAAGCTTCAGGGGTGAACACTGAAGCTTTCTTT.

The chain combines TRBV2 with TRBJ2-7; D gene uncertain. Trimming stripped 11 bases from V and 3 bases from J, with 17 bases between. CDR1 is SNHLY, CDR2 FYNNEI, per germline. This CDR3 is built from 13 residues. As DNA, the CDR3 is TGTGCCCTCCGGGTCGAGTCGAACTACGAGCAGTACTTC. It translates to CALRVESNYEQYF. Variable domain in full (rest from reference TRBV2 and TRBJ2-7): EPEVTQTPSHQVTQMGQEVILRCVPISNHLYFYWYRQILGQKVEFLVSFYNNEISEKSEIFDDQFSVERPDGSNFTLKIRSTKLEDSAMYFCALRVESNYEQYFGPGTRLTVT.

The rearrangement uses TRBV6-5 and TRBJ1-2, with D possibly TRBD1 on 6 matching bases. The CDR3 is 15 residues long. Germline CDR1 MNHEY, CDR2 SVGAGI. The V gene lost 5 bases and the J gene lost 4 bases, with 17 bases spanning the gap. The CDR3 sequence: CASSPGHGTFYGYTF. The DNA of the CDR3 is TGTGCCAGCAGTCCGGGACACGGGACATTCTATGGCTACACCTTC.

The chain links TRBV5-1 to TRBJ2-5; 7 nucleotides agree with TRBD2. Germline CDR1 is SGHRS and CDR2 is YFSETQ. V lost 3 bases, J lost 3 bases, and 2 bases stayed unmatched. This CDR3 has 13 amino acids. The CDR3 sequence: CASSWAGEETQYF. CDR3 nucleotides: TGCGCCAGCAGCTGGGCGGGGGAAGAGACCCAGTACTTC.

This clone was recorded only once. V gene TRBV4-2 combines with J gene TRBJ2-1; TRBD2 matches 7 bases. CDR3 length: 17 residues. The J segment lost 2 bases and the V segment lost 2 bases, leaving 9 bases of the junction unmatched. Germline lookup yields CDR1 LGHNA and CDR2 YNFKEQ. The CDR3 spells CASSQPGGPDPYNEQFF. For the CDR3, the DNA is TGTGCCAGCAGCCAACCGGGGGGACCGGATCCCTACAATGAGCAGTTCTTC.